The 31 T cell receptor beta chains below come from one sample, sequenced in a study of blood T cell repertoires in COVID-19. Sequencing used immunoSEQ multiplex PCR; TCRdb keeps in-frame clones, though not all of them. The data show a few hundred thousand clones, about 88% seen once. Sequenced sample: PBMCs or T cells enriched from blood (not recorded which). These receptors came from a man aged 30-40 years with acute COVID-19.

This sequence joins TRBV14 and TRBJ1-3; 7 positions match TRBD1. The CDR3 consists of 20 residues. Per the germline V gene, CDR1 is SGHDN and CDR2 is FVKESK. With V trimmed by 2 bases and J by 0 bases, 16 bases remained unmatched. The CDR3 DNA sequence: TGTGCCAGCAGCCAAAACTTAACCCGGGGACAGCCGAACTCTGGAAACACCATATATTTT. Translating gives CASSQNLTRGQPNSGNTIYF. The variable domain in full, with the rest retrieved from reference TRBV14 and TRBJ1-3, is EAGVTQFPSHSVIEKGQTVTLRCDPISGHDNLYWYRRVMGKEIKFLLHFVKESKQDESGMPNNRFLAERTGGTYSTLKVQPAELEDSGVYFCASSQNLTRGQPNSGNTIYFGEGSWLTVV.

The CDR3 region is CASSSRQGSYEQYV. The CDR3 nucleotides are TGTGCCAGCAGCTCGCGACAGGGATCGTACGAGCAGTACGTC. V is TRBV11-2 and J is TRBJ2-7, with 7 bases that match TRBD1. The germline CDR1 and CDR2 sequences are SGHAT and FQNNGV. There are 14 residues in the CDR3. Trimming at V came to 4 bases and at J to 4 bases, leaving 7 bases not matched to a gene.

This chain joins TRBV6-4 and TRBJ2-3; possibly TRBD1 for D (5 bases). The germline V gene has CDR1 MRHNA and CDR2 SNTAGT. This CDR3 has 15 amino acids. V was clipped by 3 bases and J by 3 bases, with 13 bases between them. The CDR3 DNA follows: TGTGCCAGCAGTGATGGGGCAGGGATGACAGATACGCAGTATTTT. It specifies CASSDGAGMTDTQYF.

The CDR3, as DNA: TGTGCCAGCAGCTTTCTAGCGGGGGGAGAGACCCAGTACTTC. Residues: CASSFLAGGETQYF. This sequence joins TRBV5-4 and TRBJ2-5; TRBD2 matches 11 bases. Germline lookup yields CDR1 SGHNT and CDR2 YYREEE (reference sequence). The CDR3 runs to 14 residues. Losses at the gene ends were 2 bases for V and 4 bases for J; bases not matched to a gene: 1.

This chain links TRBV3-1 (or the pseudogene TRBV3-2) with TRBJ1-1; unclear D gene. Germline values: CDR1 LGHDT, CDR2 YNNKEL (reference sequence). Trimming removed 1 base from V and 1 base from J, with 7 bases in between. The CDR3 has 14 amino acids. CDR3 coding DNA: TGTGCCAGCAGCCAAGTTGGCCAGAACACTGAAGCTTTCTTT. This encodes CASSQVGQNTEAFF.

The chain is built from TRBV7-6 and TRBJ2-2, with D maybe TRBD1 (5 bases). Germline CDR1 is SGHVS and CDR2 is FNYEAQ. Trimming took off 5 bases at V and 2 bases at J, with 18 bases between the two ends. The CDR3 contains 17 residues. The CDR3 DNA reads TGTGCCAGCAGCCCCCAGGGAAAAGGAGTTAACACCGGGGAGCTGTTTTTT. This encodes CASSPQGKGVNTGELFF.

Remarks on this clone: The missing conserved phenylalanine or tryptophan at the end of this CDR3 makes a read error likely. The DNA is left out, because the CDR3 cannot be placed on it with certainty; the CDR3 is given as TCRdb lists it. Here the CDR3 reads CASSPPAGKS. The chain links TRBV7-2 to TRBJ1-1. Germline V gives CDR1 SGHTA, CDR2 FQGNSA. The CDR3 contains 10 residues when both ends are counted.

The sample holds a few counts of this clone. The genes are TRBV6-1 and TRBJ1-6; 10 nucleotides align to TRBD1. Germline loops: CDR1 MNHNS, CDR2 SASEGT. This CDR3 comprises 15 residues. V trimming: 3 bases; J trimming: 11 bases; junction bases outside the gene matches: 7. The CDR3 DNA follows: TGTGCCAGCAGTGATCCCGGGACAGGGGTGACACCCCTCCACTTT. Its protein product is CASSDPGTGVTPLHF.

This chain joins TRBV19 and TRBJ2-1, with 8 nucleotides matching TRBD2. The CDR3 covers 17 residues. CDR1 and CDR2 (germline): LNHDA, SQIVND (reference sequence). Unmatched junction bases numbered 13, after V lost 4 bases and J lost 5 bases. The CDR3 region has the DNA TGTGCCAGTAGTAGATCCCCTAGCGCGGGAGGCCACAATGAGCAGTTCTTC. This codes for CASSRSPSAGGHNEQFF.

The genes are TRBV2 and TRBJ2-1; TRBD2 agrees at 9 bases. The CDR3 sequence is 16 residues long. With V trimmed by 4 bases and J by 9 bases, 13 bases remained unmatched. Per germline, CDR1 SNHLY and CDR2 FYNNEI. The CDR3 nucleotides are TGTGCCAGCAGTGTAGCCGCGGGAGGGCCTAGGGGTGAGCAGTTCTTC. It is translated as CASSVAAGGPRGEQFF.

The J gene is TRBJ2-2, the V gene TRBV19; TRBD2 is a possible D gene (5 bases). This CDR3 contains 14 residues. Germline CDR1 LNHDA, CDR2 SQIVND (reference sequence). With 1 base removed from V and 6 bases from J, the gap between germline ends came to 9 bases. The CDR3 sequence: CASSIVGESGELFF. In DNA, the CDR3 is TGTGCCAGTAGTATAGTCGGGGAATCCGGGGAGCTGTTTTTT.

The J gene is TRBJ1-2, the V gene TRBV24-1, with 7 bases that match TRBD1. Germline V gives CDR1 KGHDR, CDR2 SFDVKD. The CDR3 spans 16 residues. The V gene end was trimmed by 3 bases and the J gene end by 3 bases; junction bases not matched to a gene: 9. The CDR3 DNA reads as TGTGCCACCAGTGATACCCGACAGGGAATTGACTATGGCTACACCTTC. Residues: CATSDTRQGIDYGYTF.

The chain joins TRBV4-2 to TRBJ1-4, with unresolved D. The V and J ends lost 1 base and 7 bases respectively, with 19 bases between them. The CDR3 is 17 residues long. Germline V gives CDR1 LGHNA, CDR2 YNFKEQ. The CDR3 sequence is CASSQARGGVSIEKLFF. The CDR3 DNA follows: TGTGCCAGCAGCCAAGCACGTGGAGGTGTCTCTATTGAAAAACTGTTTTTT.

The chain is built from TRBV27 and TRBJ1-5; D gene ambiguous. Deletions cut 6 bases from V and 7 bases from J, with 13 bases between. The CDR3 runs 13 residues. Germline CDR1 is MNHEY and CDR2 is SMNVEV (reference sequence). CDR3 in DNA: TGTGCCAGCAGCCCTATGGGAGGGCAGCCCCAGCATTTT. Its translation: CASSPMGGQPQHF.

This clone was observed a single time. The chain couples TRBV19 to TRBJ1-1; 8 bases fit TRBD1. This CDR3 region has 15 residues. J lost 1 base, V lost 5 bases, and 6 bases had no gene match. CDR1 and CDR2 (germline): LNHDA, SQIVND (reference sequence). The CDR3 spells CASSADRGGNTEAFF. CDR3 coding DNA: TGTGCCAGTAGTGCCGACAGGGGAGGGAACACTGAAGCTTTCTTT.

The genes are TRBV10-3 and TRBJ2-3; D might be TRBD1 (6 bases). Germline CDR1 is ENHRY and CDR2 is SYGVKD. There are 15 residues in the CDR3. V was cut by 4 bases and J by 6 bases, with 17 bases left in between. The DNA of the CDR3 is TGTGCCATCAGTGGGGAAGGATACAGGGTGGATACGCAGTATTTT. Protein: CAISGEGYRVDTQYF.

The rearrangement uses TRBV10-2 and TRBJ2-4, with 7 bases that match TRBD2. CDR3 size: 14 residues. Germline V lookup: CDR1 WSHSY, CDR2 SAAADI. J lost 7 bases, V lost 0 bases, and 3 bases had no gene match. CDR3 protein: CASSESGTNNIQYF. The CDR3 DNA sequence: TGCGCCAGCAGTGAGTCCGGGACTAACAACATTCAGTACTTC.

The rearrangement joins TRBV28 to TRBJ1-4; 8 bases fit TRBD1. V lost 6 bases and J lost 8; bases outside the gene matches: 14. This CDR3 is built from 16 residues. Germline V CDR1 and CDR2: MDHEN, SYDVKM. CDR3 sequence: CASSIPVTGVGEKLFF. In nucleotides, the CDR3 is TGTGCCAGCAGCATCCCCGTGACAGGGGTCGGAGAAAAACTGTTTTTT. The whole variable domain, remainder taken from reference TRBV28 and TRBJ1-4, is DVKVTQSSRYLVKRTGEKVFLECVQDMDHENMFWYRQDPGLGLRLIYFSYDVKMKEKGDIPEGYSVSREKKERFSLILESASTNQTSMYLCASSIPVTGVGEKLFFGSGTQLSVL.

The CDR3 is CASSIGATGRNEKLFF. In DNA form, the CDR3 reads TGTGCCAGTAGTATAGGGGCGACAGGCCGAAATGAAAAACTGTTTTTT. This chain links TRBV19 with TRBJ1-4; D possibly corresponds to TRBD1 (6 bases). Germline assignment: CDR1 LNHDA and CDR2 SQIVND (reference sequence). This CDR3 has 16 residues. V was clipped by 1 base and J by 5 bases, with 14 bases between them.

The V and J genes are TRBV2 and TRBJ1-2; tentatively, D is TRBD1 (5 bases). V was clipped by 4 bases and J by 12 bases, with 9 bases between them. Germline V gene lookup returns CDR1 SNHLY and CDR2 FYNNEI. This CDR3 region has 10 residues. The CDR3 loop reads CASSGTRNTF. For the CDR3, the DNA is TGTGCCAGCAGTGGGACAAGGAACACCTTC.

This chain's CDR3 is CASSLGGPRDTQYF. The CDR3 DNA is TGCGCCAGCAGCTTAGGGGGCCCCCGGGATACGCAGTATTTT. The rearrangement joins TRBV5-1 to TRBJ2-3; 7 bases are a match to TRBD1. This CDR3 contains 14 residues. V shed 2 bases and J 6 bases; nucleotides not matched to a gene: 6. CDR1 is SGHRS and CDR2 is YFSETQ in the germline V gene.

This rearrangement joins TRBV7-2 to TRBJ1-2; 9 bases agree with TRBD1. CDR1 is SGHTA, CDR2 FQGNSA, per germline. J was trimmed by 4 bases and V by 1 base; bases with no gene match: 4. The CDR3 consists of 15 residues. The CDR3 sequence is CASSLGTGDAYGYTF. Here the CDR3 DNA reads TGTGCCAGCAGCTTAGGGACAGGGGATGCCTATGGCTACACCTTC.

This clone was seen a handful of times. The chain couples TRBV28 to TRBJ2-5; TRBD1 matches at 8 bases. Germline V gene lookup returns CDR1 MDHEN and CDR2 SYDVKM. The junction had 10 bases not matched to a gene; V was cut back by 2 bases and J by 5 bases. The CDR3 covers 16 residues. CDR3 residues: CASSLHQGALEETQYF. In DNA, the CDR3 is TGTGCCAGCAGTTTACATCAGGGGGCGCTGGAGGAGACCCAGTACTTC.

With respect to this clone: The germline gene is not matched at one end of the junction; a read error may be the cause. The gene calls are TRBV5-1 and TRBJ2-3, with TRBD2 matching over 9 bases. This CDR3 contains 16 residues. Germline V gene sequence: CDR1 SGHRS, CDR2 YFSETQ. CDR3 protein: CASTGGGGSSTDTQYF. CDR3 coding DNA: TGTGCCAGCACCGGCGGGGGGGGTTCTTCCACAGATACGCAGTATTTT.

V is TRBV15 and J is TRBJ2-3, with 16 bases that match TRBD2. The CDR3 is 17 residues long. V shed 0 bases and J 4 bases; nucleotides not matched to a gene: 1. Germline CDR1 LNHNV, CDR2 YYDKDF (reference sequence). CDR3 DNA sequence: TGTGCCACCAGCAGAGAGGGACTAGCGGGAGGGCCAGATACGCAGTATTTT. The encoded protein is CATSREGLAGGPDTQYF.

The chain joins TRBV5-5 to TRBJ2-7; D is unclear. The V and J ends lost 0 bases and 7 bases respectively, with 8 bases between them. The CDR3 is 12 amino acids. Germline V gene lookup returns CDR1 SGHKS and CDR2 YYEKEE (reference sequence). CDR3 sequence: CASSLGGWEQYV. DNA of the CDR3: TGTGCCAGCAGCTTGGGAGGTTGGGAGCAGTACGTC.

The chain links TRBV5-6 to TRBJ2-7, with 8 bases fitting TRBD1. The CDR3 totals 13 residues. The V segment lost 4 bases and the J segment 3 bases; nucleotides outside the gene matches: 3. Germline CDR1 SGHDT, CDR2 YYEEEE. The CDR3: CASSLDRGYEQYV. In nucleotides, the CDR3 is TGTGCCAGCAGCCTAGACAGGGGCTACGAGCAGTACGTC.

The V gene is TRBV7-9, the J gene TRBJ2-2; TRBD1 might be the D (6 bases). Germline loops: CDR1 SEHNR, CDR2 FQNEAQ (reference sequence). V gave up 6 bases and J gave up 6 bases, with 11 bases separating them. This CDR3 is built from 13 residues. The CDR3: CASRPAGAGELFF. The CDR3 DNA is TGTGCCAGCAGACCGGCAGGGGCCGGGGAGCTGTTTTTT.

In this sample, this clone turned up a few times. The chain uses TRBV5-1 and TRBJ1-1; no reliable D call. Looked up from germline, CDR1 is SGHRS and CDR2 is YFSETQ. V was trimmed by 7 bases and J by 8 bases, leaving 3 bases between them. CDR3 length equals 8 residues. The CDR3 region is CASGEAFF. CDR3 in DNA: TGCGCCAGCGGCGAAGCTTTCTTT.

The chain couples TRBV6-5 to TRBJ1-6, with no clear D. The CDR3 spans 15 residues. V lost 8 bases and J 5 bases, leaving 16 bases between the germline ends. Germline CDR1 MNHEY, CDR2 SVGAGI. DNA for the CDR3: TGTGCCAGCTCCTCCAGGTCCGCCAATAATTCACCCCTCCACTTT. It codes for CASSSRSANNSPLHF.

This sequence joins TRBV19 and TRBJ1-1, with TRBD1 identical over 7 bases. Germline lookup yields CDR1 LNHDA and CDR2 SQIVND (reference sequence). The CDR3 sequence is 14 residues long. Germline trimming cut 6 bases from V and 4 bases from J; bases unmatched to any gene: 8. This CDR3 is CASSDRVTGTEAFF. The CDR3, as DNA: TGTGCCAGTAGCGACAGGGTAACGGGCACTGAAGCTTTCTTT.